This T cell receptor (beta chain) was obtained from a study of T cells in Graves' hyperthyroidism and ophthalmopathy. Using RNA transcripts as the source, TCR beta CDR3 regions were amplified. The HTBI primer set drove a first-round RT-PCR of the TCR CDR3. In TCRdb, the multiplex PCR reads were re-called with MiXCR into one record per CDR3 protein. The sample includes about 620,000 distinct CDR3 sequences, 15% to 20% of them seen just once. Trimming cost V 7 bases and J 5 bases, with 12 bases left between them. This CDR3 region has 14 residues. From germline, CDR1 is SNHLY and CDR2 FYNNEI. The table lists this clonotype with many counts. It was 8 to 10 ml of fresh peripheral blood that supplied the PBMCs.

Sequencing was carried out using blood. V usage is TRBV2 and J usage is TRBJ1-6; D is undetermined. The sequence was obtained from a woman in her thirties with Graves' hyperthyroidism. The CDR3 nucleotides read TGTGCCAGCACCTGGGCCAACAATAATTCACCCCTCCACTTT. Its translation is CASTWANNNSPLHF.